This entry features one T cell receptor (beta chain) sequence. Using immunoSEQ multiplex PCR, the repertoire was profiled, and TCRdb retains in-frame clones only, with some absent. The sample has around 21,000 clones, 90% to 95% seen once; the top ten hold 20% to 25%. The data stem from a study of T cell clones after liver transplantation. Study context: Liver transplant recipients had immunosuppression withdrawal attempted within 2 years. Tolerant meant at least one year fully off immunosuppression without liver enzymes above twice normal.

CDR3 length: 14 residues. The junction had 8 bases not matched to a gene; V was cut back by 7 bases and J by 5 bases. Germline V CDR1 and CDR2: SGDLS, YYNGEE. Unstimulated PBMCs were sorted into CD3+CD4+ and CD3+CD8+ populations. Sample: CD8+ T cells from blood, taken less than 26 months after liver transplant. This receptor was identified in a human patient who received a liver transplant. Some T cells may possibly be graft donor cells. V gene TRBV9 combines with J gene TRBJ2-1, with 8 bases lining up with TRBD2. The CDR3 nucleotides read TGTGCCAGCGGCCGGGCTAGCGGGCACAATGAGCAGTTCTTC. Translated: CASGRASGHNEQFF.